This T cell receptor (beta chain) was sequenced in a study of control samples from healthy donors and cancer patients (TCRdb year 2020). For this clone: No cognate antigen has been identified for it. Base qualities are not at hand, and no much larger clone is one base apart.

Libraries were constructed by the immunoSEQ multiplex PCR assay. In its TCRdb copy, this immuneACCESS table keeps in-frame sequences only and misses some clones. Where compared with another copy, unresolved V genes explain less than half of these, and the others have no known cause. The sample includes 91,000 or so clones, with just over 90% observed a single time. Roughly 0.92% of the sample is taken by the ten largest. The CDR3 starts with the cysteine, ends with the phenylalanine, and has 14 residues. The CDR3 DNA has 42 bases and is translated from base 1. The trim is 5 bases for V and 9 bases for J, with a gap of 17 bases between the germline ends. The germline V gene (reference sequence) gives CDR1 as SEHNR and CDR2 as FQNEAQ.

This clonotype was sampled from a woman aged 25-40 years in good health. The sequence links TRBV7-9 to TRBJ2-1; the D element could tentatively be TRBD1 or TRBD2, as 5 bases agree for each. The sample consisted of blood. At the DNA level, the sequence is TGTGCCAGCAGCCCACCCGGGACCCGACGTGAGCAGTTCTTC. Translated, this gives CASSPPGTRREQFF.